The 11 T cell receptor beta chains given below trace back to one sample, sequenced in a study of PD-L1 blockade in urothelial cancer. The sample's time point: pretreatment peripheral blood. Assay used: immunoSEQ multiplex PCR; TCRdb lists only in-frame clones, some missing. The profile shows tens of thousands of clones, approximately 88% of them singletons. Here the sequenced sample was PBMCs, taken around atezolizumab (anti-PD-L1) treatment. The receptors were gathered from a woman aged 55 to 70 with urothelial cancer.

The rearrangement uses TRBV19 and TRBJ1-5, with D hard to call. The V end was cut by 3 bases, the J end by 6 bases, with 6 bases between. CDR3 size: 12 residues. Germline CDR1 LNHDA, CDR2 SQIVND (reference sequence). The CDR3 nucleotides read TGTGCCAGTAGTATGGAGGGTCAGCCCCAGCATTTT. Protein product: CASSMEGQPQHF.

The chain employs TRBV7-9 and TRBJ2-1, with 8 bases lining up with TRBD1. This CDR3 is 15 amino acids long. Germline V gene lookup returns CDR1 SEHNR and CDR2 FQNEAQ (reference sequence). V was clipped by 5 bases and J by 7 bases; unmatched bases: 10. The CDR3 region has the DNA TGTGCCAGCAGCCAAGGACAGGGATTCTGGAATGAGCAGTTCTTC. Amino acid sequence: CASSQGQGFWNEQFF. Full variable domain (remainder filled in from reference TRBV7-9 and TRBJ2-1): DTGVSQNPRHKITKRGQNVTFRCDPISEHNRLYWYRQTLGQGPEFLTYFQNEAQLEKSRLLSDRFSAERPKGSFSTLEIQRTEQGDSAMYLCASSQGQGFWNEQFFGPGTRLTVL.

This clone was found a few times. The CDR3 nucleotides are TGTGCCAGCAGCGAGACTAGCGGGAGGCCTGAGCAGTACTTC. Protein product: CASSETSGRPEQYF. This chain uses TRBV7-9 with TRBJ2-7; 13 bases line up with TRBD2. Germline trimming cut 5 bases from V and 7 bases from J; bases unmatched to any gene: 5. Germline V gene sequence: CDR1 SEHNR, CDR2 FQNEAQ (reference sequence). The CDR3 runs 14 residues.

The gene calls are TRBV12-5 and TRBJ2-3, with D maybe TRBD2 (6 bases). The CDR3 has 15 residues. Deletions cut 4 bases from V and 0 bases from J, with 11 bases between. Per the germline V gene, CDR1 is LGHNT and CDR2 is FRNRAP. CDR3 in amino acids: CASGSRGESTDTQYF. The CDR3 DNA is TGTGCTAGTGGTTCCCGCGGGGAGAGCACAGATACGCAGTATTTT.

In its sample, this clone was seen once. The chain links TRBV6-1 to TRBJ1-5; D may be TRBD1 (6 bases). Germline CDR1 is MNHNS and CDR2 is SASEGT. The CDR3 spans 15 residues. Deletions cut 0 bases from V and 3 bases from J, with 9 bases between. CDR3 sequence reads: CASSEATGINQPQHF. DNA of the CDR3: TGTGCCAGCAGTGAAGCCACAGGGATCAATCAGCCCCAGCATTTT.

This rearrangement joins TRBV5-1 to TRBJ2-7; a weak D match, TRBD2 (5 bases). Trimming took 2 bases from V and 1 from J, leaving 28 bases between them. The germline V gene has CDR1 SGHRS and CDR2 YFSETQ. There are 20 residues in the CDR3. The CDR3 loop reads CASSFRTRTPGFGVSYEQYF. Written as DNA, the CDR3 is TGCGCCAGCAGCTTCCGAACCCGTACTCCCGGATTCGGGGTGTCCTACGAGCAGTACTTC.

V usage is TRBV18 and J usage is TRBJ1-1; D is possibly TRBD1 (5 bases). CDR3 length: 14 residues. Germline CDR1 KGHSH, CDR2 LQKENI. The V gene lost 5 bases and the J gene lost 3 bases, with 13 bases spanning the gap. CDR3 amino acids: CASSINRRDTEAFF. CDR3 in DNA: TGTGCCAGCTCAATCAACAGGAGAGACACTGAAGCTTTCTTT.

This chain connects TRBV11-3 to TRBJ2-1; 8 bases fit TRBD2. Germline assignment: CDR1 SGHNT and CDR2 YENEEA. J lost 6 bases, V lost 5 bases, and 9 bases had no gene match. The CDR3 runs 15 residues. CDR3 sequence reads: CASSLAGGGGNEQFF. CDR3 DNA: TGTGCCAGCAGCCTAGCGGGTGGGGGGGGCAATGAGCAGTTCTTC.

The rearrangement links TRBV5-5 to TRBJ1-2; unclear D gene. This CDR3 has 16 residues. Between the trimmed V and J ends, which lost 0 bases and 3 bases, there was a span of 15 bases. Germline lookup yields CDR1 SGHKS and CDR2 YYEKEE (reference sequence). In DNA, the CDR3 is TGTGCCAGCAGCTTGGTAGAGGCGGGCGCATACTATGGCTACACCTTC. Amino acids: CASSLVEAGAYYGYTF. Supplemented by reference TRBV5-5 and TRBJ1-2, the full variable domain reads DAGVTQSPTHLIKTRGQQVTLRCSPISGHKSVSWYQQVLGQGPQFIFQYYEKEERGRGNFPDRFSARQFPNYSSELNVNALLLGDSALYLCASSLVEAGAYYGYTFGSGTRLTVV.

V is TRBV5-1 and J is TRBJ1-4, with D uncertain. CDR3 length equals 14 residues. Looked up from germline, CDR1 is SGHRS and CDR2 is YFSETQ. Trimming cost V 4 bases and J 7 bases, with 14 bases left between them. This CDR3 reads CASSPLGEGEKLFF. The CDR3 nucleotides are TGCGCCAGCAGCCCGTTGGGTGAGGGTGAAAAACTGTTTTTT.

CDR3 amino acids: CASSAGLSGEGSGANVLTF. CDR3 nucleotides: TGTGCCAGCAGCGCCGGACTAAGCGGGGAGGGCTCTGGGGCCAACGTCCTGACTTTC. V gene TRBV9 combines with J gene TRBJ2-6; 7 nucleotides agree with TRBD2. Germline V CDR1 and CDR2: SGDLS, YYNGEE. V lost 3 bases to trimming and J lost 0 bases; unmatched junction nucleotides: 12. This CDR3 has 19 amino acids.